This entry features one TCR beta chain sequence. Antigen: not known. The CDR3 length is 14 residues. After removal of 4 bases from V and 5 bases from J, the junction contained 7 bases not matched to a gene. Germline lookup yields CDR1 SGHTA and CDR2 FQGNSA. Production of TCR cDNA was by 5'RACE template switching, which also added a universal primer site and UMIs. A single record per CDR3 protein comes from TCRdb applying MiXCR to the 5' RACE reads. The sample has around 590,000 distinct CDR3 sequences, about 12% seen once. The data derive from a study of T cells after yellow fever vaccination. Across the whole study: The authors prepared low-cell-number fractions using SMART-Seq v4 Ultra Low Input. The study's findings and limits: Once the booster was given, most primary-vaccination clones reappeared, at approximately 97% for CD4 and roughly 91% for CD8.

This receptor was taken from a man aged 25 to 45 who received the YFV17D yellow fever vaccine. The chain uses TRBV7-2 and TRBJ2-5; TRBD1 matches at 7 bases. Sequenced here: PBMCs, sampled on the day of the yellow fever booster vaccination. The CDR3 DNA is TGTGCCAGCAGCTCCACGACAGGGTGGGAGACCCAGTACTTC. Protein product: CASSSTTGWETQYF.